This T cell receptor beta chain derives from a study of cytomegalovirus exposure and HLA in healthy donors (dated by TCRdb to the late 2010s). Regarding the research as a whole: According to an earlier analysis of around 600 of the donors, roughly 180 million T cells yielded 117 million unique TCR beta sequences and around 300 Gb of sequence data. Around 320 gigabases of sequencing data and some 85 million unique TCR sequences were included in an early release covering about 600 HLA-typed donors. Of the approximately 400 genotyped donors, 65% to 90% fell in the genetic ancestry cluster associated with self-reported Caucasian donors. The aim of the study was to test whether cataloging public T cell receptors could identify signatures of past pathogen exposure. The study profiled the T cell repertoires of approximately 700 subjects by immunosequencing and related them to cytomegalovirus serostatus. In addition to the first cohort of around 670 subjects, a separate validation cohort of approximately 130 different subjects was used. The study combined high-throughput TCR immunosequencing, statistical association of individual TCRs with disease status, and machine learning to predict cytomegalovirus infection status. In a later analysis, previously published TCR beta repertoires from 666 donors were re-analyzed and high-resolution HLA genotyping was added so that TCR occurrence patterns could be studied. In the later analysis, no new phenotypic data were used to find candidate immune exposures; instead, reliance was placed on TCR beta sequences and their occurrence across donors. An earlier analysis of 587 of the donors used high-throughput TCR beta sequencing to judge whether each TCR beta V gene segment behaved as functional or pseudogenic. Donor age, sex, ethnicity and CMV serostatus were collected together with the repertoire data. A later genetic analysis took genome-wide SNP genotypes for about three fifths of the 666 donors and used that subset as a discovery cohort. All discovery cohort repertoires had been generated on a single sequencing platform. HLA typing included class I and class II loci at four-digit resolution. Typing coverage differed by locus: A, B, C, DRB1 and DQB1 were typed in roughly 620-640 donors, DQA1 in about 500, DPA1 in approximately 600, and DPB1 in 450 to 480. Five DR-DQ haplotypes were treated as single units for association and clustering because of strong linkage in the cohort. On average, roughly 240,000 unique TCR beta nucleotide sequences were sequenced per donor among 350 to 400 genotyped donors of the cohort, with roughly 18% of those sequences being non-productive.

Results and caveats for the whole study, not just this receptor: Presence/absence analyses assumed roughly uniform sequencing depth across donors, an assumption that may not hold. In a later analysis, several top co-occurrence clusters were reported to appear linked to parvovirus B19, influenza, CMV and Epstein-Barr virus. In vitro tests confirmed that three of the cytomegalovirus-associated TCR beta chains recognize cytomegalovirus antigens. Because counts were too low, about 15 rarely observed V segments, including chromosome 9 orphons, were left out of the earlier analysis of 500 to 650 of the donors. The authors suggested that the approach could potentially be generalized to other disease states and immunological phenotypes. Assigning TCR associations to individual alleles was difficult when HLA alleles, especially DR and DQ, strongly co-occurred. In a later genetic analysis, fewer N-insertions in productive TCRs were reported among donors in an Asian-associated ancestry cluster than the roughly 700-donor mean. In the study, roughly 160 TCR beta chains were listed as associated with cytomegalovirus. According to a later analysis, most CMV-associated TCR beta chains appeared to be HLA-restricted, and the HLA associations seemed to be driven largely by CMV exposure. Correlated functional status among segregating V segments might be attributable to linkage disequilibrium, but an unknown experimental factor could not be ruled out. For the cohort, immune exposure information was limited to CMV serostatus. Some IMGT-functional V segments, including TRBV6-2 and TRBV6-3, could not be distinguished by the 87-base-pair reads and were therefore excluded. Most TCR sequences were observed very rarely across donors, whereas some public TCRs were present in many individuals. In a later genetic analysis, a missense DCLRE1C variant was associated with V-gene and J-gene trimming of TCR beta chains, and the association was replicated in an independent cohort. A cluster of highly shared sequence variants was judged likely to represent a technical artifact of the sequencing pipeline. In a later analysis, 15,000 to 20,000 TCR beta sequences were associated with specific HLA alleles at a false discovery rate of 0.05. An earlier analysis of approximately 590 of the donors showed that most TCR beta V segments appeared in productive rearrangements either about 87% or about 30% of the time, which broadly matched IMGT annotations. In both the original and validation cohorts, the classifier was reported to diagnose cytomegalovirus status with high specificity and sensitivity. Only TCR beta chains were sequenced in this cohort, and the absence of alpha or paired-chain data limited detectable features. A further reported finding was that TCR beta sequences accurately predicted the HLA-A and HLA-B alleles for most subjects in the first cohort. In a later analysis, the rate of TCR association differed among HLA loci, with DRB1 alleles having the most associated TCRs and HLA-C alleles having the fewest. Compared with equally common non-associated chains, HLA-associated TCR beta chains in a later analysis were more clonally expanded and had lower generation probabilities. Because HLA typing was missing for some donors at each locus, association tests included only the typed subset.

Library preparation used the immunoSEQ multiplex PCR assay. The multiplex PCR relied on a mix of 60 forward primers for TCR Vbeta segments and 13 reverse primers for TCR Jbeta segments. A multiplex PCR assay on genomic DNA amplified the CDR3 region of rearranged TCR beta genes. Amplified TCR beta libraries were sequenced as 87-base-pair reads on the Illumina HiSeq System. Per the original workflow: Across the 500 to 750 repertoires, a later analysis counted tens of millions of unique TCR beta chains, 9.5 million to 13 million of which were shared by at least two donors. Raw reads were error-corrected and collapsed into unique sequences with a nearest-neighbor algorithm that merged closely related sequences to remove PCR and sequencing errors. To assign V, D and J gene segments, CDR3 sequences were aligned to IMGT reference sequences. For a sequence to be retained, a match of at least six nucleotides to both a V gene segment and a J gene segment was required. A rearrangement was called productive if the CDR3 had no stop codons and remained in frame with V and J, and every other rearrangement was called non-productive. Following IMGT convention, CDR3 was defined as the stretch from the second conserved V-encoded cysteine to the conserved J-encoded phenylalanine. In an earlier analysis of 500 to 650 of the donors, sequences lacking an unambiguous match to a single V gene segment were excluded. In an earlier analysis of approximately 590 of the donors, a V segment was called functional when productive rearrangements were above 56.7%, and segregating when the standard deviation between donors exceeded 5%. A statistical classification framework was developed to diagnose cytomegalovirus status using the catalog of TCR beta chain sequences. In a later analysis, TCR nucleotide sequences were compared against IMGT/GENE-DB human TR gene sequences so that V and J genes could be assigned. A later analysis assigned CDR3 sequences and most-parsimonious VDJ recombination scenarios with the TCRdist pipeline. In a later analysis, each TCR beta chain was defined by its CDR3 amino acid sequence together with its V-gene family, and reads without a unique V-gene family were excluded. A later analysis removed 592 highly shared, low-generation-probability nucleotide sequences to deal with suspected cross-contamination and a sequencing artifact. For each public chain, a later analysis derived a clonal expansion index from normalized ranks of inferred template counts within each repertoire. A later analysis computed generation probabilities with a VDJ recombination model fitted to out-of-frame rearrangements, and checked the results against IGoR. In a later analysis, TCR-TCR, TCR-HLA and TCR-CMV co-occurrence was scored with hypergeometric tests, and a repertoire-size bias correction was applied to TCR pairs. To estimate false discovery rates, a later analysis permuted the HLA or CMV assignments 20 times. A later analysis grouped co-occurring TCRs with DBSCAN, adding TCRdist sequence similarity when clustering within HLA-allele-positive subsets. Repertoires with fewer than 30,000 or more than 120,000 public chains were left out of co-occurrence clustering, as were a handful of repertoires with anomalous nucleotide sharing. TCRdb carries this immuneACCESS record with in-frame sequences only. Its versions omit some clonotypes, under half of them owing to an unresolved V gene in the studies checked, with the rest unexplained. V, J and clone size derive from that table, while D and trimming were established from the DNA sequence. This sample is represented by about 79,000 clones; roughly two thirds of them were singletons. The ten largest make up under 7.5% of the sample.

CDR1 and CDR2, looked up from the germline V gene, are SGHDN and FVKESK. Its CDR3 holds 14 amino acids, cysteine through phenylalanine. The DNA shown is the 42-base CDR3, in frame from base 1. V is reduced by 6 bases and J by 7 bases, leaving a spacing of 13 bases between them. The cohort comprised more than 550 healthy bone marrow donors. All cohort members were sampled while nominally healthy, although unrecorded immune exposures were likely present. The donor was CMV seropositive and belonged to the group of over 250 seropositive cohort members. Every donor gave a peripheral blood sample, and the peripheral blood mononuclear cells from that sample were used for TCR beta sequencing. The Qiagen DNeasy Blood Extraction Kit was used to extract genomic DNA from the blood cell samples. A remark on this clone: What antigen it recognizes has not been identified. No quality values exist for individual bases; no much larger clone is one base distant.

The receptor comes from a woman between 50 and 59 years old in good health and CMV-seropositive. In this chain, TRBV14 is recombined with TRBJ1-6, and possibly TRBD1, on 6 matching bases. Sequenced material: PBMCs. The DNA is as follows: TGTGCCAGCAGTTACAGGGTGAGCAATTCACCCCTCCACTTT. The translation is CASSYRVSNSPLHF.